This is a list of T cell receptor beta chains from one sample in a study of brain metastases from non-small cell lung cancer. The data were produced by immunoSEQ multiplex PCR, yet TCRdb's version contains in-frame clones alone and is incomplete. The repertoire holds several thousand clones, with about four fifths as singletons. Sequencing was carried out using primary lung tumor tissue. The receptors derive from a donor older than 35 with non-small cell lung cancer. Each CDR3 is given with its conserved first and last residue. The D gene is left open where the match is weak. A row's size may be missing; if present it is once, few, many or a size class.

J gene	D gene	clone size	CDR3 length	V gene	CDR3 protein	CDR3 DNA
TRBJ2-1	NA	NA	16	TRBV5-1	CASSLGSGSSYNEQFF	TGCGCCAGCAGCTTGGGAAGCGGAAGCTCCTACAATGAGCAGTTCTTC
TRBJ1-1	NA	NA	13	TRBV27	CASSLTRARRAFF	TGTGCCAGCAGTCTAACACGGGCCCGGCGGGCTTTCTTT
TRBJ2-5	NA	few	12	TRBV30	CAYGGTTETQYF	TGTGCCTATGGAGGGACAACAGAGACCCAGTACTTC
TRBJ1-6	NA	once	12	TRBV25-1	CASSEFSSPLHF	TGTGCCAGCAGTGAATTTAGTTCACCCCTCCACTTT
TRBJ1-4	NA	NA	15	TRBV6-5	CASSYPGGLREKLFF	TGTGCCAGCAGTTACCCTGGTGGACTTCGGGAAAAACTGTTTTTT
TRBJ1-2	NA	NA	14	TRBV19	CASSISGTLGGYTF	TGTGCCAGTAGTATCTCAGGGACCCTCGGTGGCTACACCTTC
TRBJ1-1	NA	NA	10	TRBV29-1	CSVGGTRAFF	TGCAGCGTTGGGGGGACCCGGGCTTTCTTT
TRBJ2-1	TRBD1	few	17	TRBV7-6	CASSSRTGAEGDLAQFF	TGTGCCAGCAGCTCCCGGACAGGGGCCGAGGGGGACCTTGCGCAGTTCTTC
TRBJ2-3	TRBD1	NA	15	TRBV19	CASSTQGVPTDTQYF	TGTGCCAGTAGCACGCAGGGGGTCCCCACAGATACGCAGTATTTT
TRBJ2-3	NA	NA	13	TRBV6-2/TRBV6-3	CASSYRETDTQYF	TGTGCCAGCAGTTACCGGGAAACAGATACGCAGTATTTT
TRBJ2-1	NA	NA	14	TRBV10-2	CASSESSRIGEQFF	TGCGCCAGCAGTGAGAGCTCTCGAATTGGTGAGCAGTTCTTC
TRBJ2-3	TRBD1	NA	15	TRBV2	CASNPPTGGRDTQYF	TGTGCCAGCAACCCGCCAACAGGGGGCAGGGATACGCAGTATTTT
TRBJ2-1	NA	NA	16	TRBV15	CATSRDRRSNYNEQFF	TGTGCCACCAGCAGAGATCGACGGTCGAACTACAATGAGCAGTTCTTC
TRBJ2-1	NA	NA	14	TRBV18	CASSPIDGYNEQFF	TGTGCCAGCTCACCAATTGATGGGTACAATGAGCAGTTCTTC
TRBJ2-1	NA	NA	18	TRBV19	CASSIDTTVRTTLNEQFF	TGTGCCAGTAGTATAGATACAACAGTACGTACCACCCTCAATGAGCAGTTCTTC
TRBJ1-2	NA	NA	14	TRBV10-2	CASSESSGIYGYTF	TGCGCCAGCAGTGAGTCGTCAGGGATCTATGGCTACACCTTC
TRBJ2-5	TRBD2	NA	14	TRBV6-2/TRBV6-3	CASSYGLARETQYF	TGTGCCAGCAGTTACGGACTAGCGCGAGAGACCCAGTACTTC
TRBJ1-5	NA	few	14	TRBV28	CASSLGIGNQPQHF	TGTGCCAGCAGTTTGGGTATAGGCAATCAGCCCCAGCATTTT